A single sample is the source of the 27 T cell receptor beta chains below, sequenced in a study of blood T cell repertoires in COVID-19. Produced via immunoSEQ multiplex PCR; TCRdb's table is partial and in-frame only. Among roughly 200,000 clones listed, around 89% were seen once. Sequenced sample: PBMCs or T cells enriched from blood (not recorded which). These receptors all stem from a man aged 30-40 years who had recovered from COVID-19.

The J gene is TRBJ1-4, the V gene TRBV11-2, with 7 bases that match TRBD1. The ends lost 5 bases at V and 2 bases at J; junction bases unmatched: 5. The CDR3 is 15 amino acids. Per the germline V gene, CDR1 is SGHAT and CDR2 is FQNNGV. The CDR3 DNA sequence: TGTGCCAGCAGCATACCGGGACAGACTAATGAAAAACTGTTTTTT. Translated, it gives CASSIPGQTNEKLFF.

This clone came up a few times. This chain joins TRBV28 and TRBJ2-7; 7 nucleotides align to TRBD1. J lost 6 bases, V lost 5 bases, and 7 bases had no gene match. The CDR3 spans 13 residues. CDR1 and CDR2 (germline): MDHEN, SYDVKM. CDR3 sequence (DNA): TGTGCCAGCAGTACCGACAGGGTAGGCGAGCAGTACTTC. Its translation: CASSTDRVGEQYF. Full variable domain (remainder filled in from reference TRBV28 and TRBJ2-7): DVKVTQSSRYLVKRTGEKVFLECVQDMDHENMFWYRQDPGLGLRLIYFSYDVKMKEKGDIPEGYSVSREKKERFSLILESASTNQTSMYLCASSTDRVGEQYFGPGTRLTVT.

The sample holds one count of this clone. The chain uses TRBV12-3 or TRBV12-4 and TRBJ1-1; 8 nucleotides line up with TRBD1. The CDR3 has 13 amino acids. With 5 bases clipped from V and 3 bases from J, the junction kept 2 bases outside the gene matches. CDR3 sequence (DNA): TGTGCCAGCAGTAGACAGGGGTACACTGAAGCTTTCTTT. It yields the protein CASSRQGYTEAFF.

This clone came up once. The chain is built from TRBV2 and TRBJ1-3, with 8 bases identical to TRBD1. The ends lost 7 bases at V and 2 bases at J; junction bases unmatched: 4. CDR1 is SNHLY, CDR2 FYNNEI, per germline. The CDR3 consists of 14 residues. The CDR3 sequence is CASMETGAGNTIYF. The CDR3 nucleotides are TGTGCCAGCATGGAGACAGGGGCTGGAAACACCATATATTTT. The full variable domain, with the rest looked up from reference TRBV2 and TRBJ1-3, is EPEVTQTPSHQVTQMGQEVILRCVPISNHLYFYWYRQILGQKVEFLVSFYNNEISEKSEIFDDQFSVERPDGSNFTLKIRSTKLEDSAMYFCASMETGAGNTIYFGEGSWLTVV.

The chain links TRBV18 to TRBJ2-2, with 10 bases aligning to TRBD1. Germline trimming cut 1 base from V and 6 bases from J; bases unmatched to any gene: 5. The CDR3 runs 16 residues. Germline CDR1 and CDR2: KGHSH and LQKENI. The CDR3 loop is CASSPQGQGFAGELFF. The CDR3 DNA sequence: TGTGCCAGCTCACCACAGGGACAGGGGTTCGCCGGGGAGCTGTTTTTT.

The V call is TRBV28, the J call TRBJ2-7; TRBD2 might be the D (5 bases). The germline V gene has CDR1 MDHEN and CDR2 SYDVKM. V shed 3 bases and J shed 6 bases, with 18 bases lying between them. CDR3 length: 15 residues. CDR3 in amino acids: CASSFPPWTGPEQYF. The CDR3 bases are TGTGCCAGCAGTTTCCCACCTTGGACTGGCCCCGAGCAGTACTTC.

Here the CDR3 reads CASSLDRYNEQFF. CDR3 sequence (DNA): TGTGCCAGCAGTTTGGACAGATACAATGAGCAGTTCTTC. This rearrangement joins TRBV27 to TRBJ2-1, with D tentatively TRBD1 (6 bases). The CDR3 loop spans 13 amino acids. CDR1 and CDR2 (germline): MNHEY, SMNVEV (reference sequence). V lost 3 bases, J lost 4 bases, and 7 bases lay in between.

The J gene is TRBJ2-3, the V gene TRBV7-6, with 10 bases aligning to TRBD2. This CDR3 is 16 amino acids long. The junction had 8 bases not matched to a gene; V was cut back by 6 bases and J by 2 bases. In germline, CDR1 is SGHVS, CDR2 FNYEAQ. CDR3 sequence (DNA): TGTGCCAGCAGGGCACTAGCGGGAAGGTTCACAGATACGCAGTATTTT. It is translated as CASRALAGRFTDTQYF.

The rearrangement links TRBV2 to TRBJ1-6, with unresolved D. Trimming took off 8 bases at V and 9 bases at J, with 11 bases between the two ends. Germline assignment: CDR1 SNHLY and CDR2 FYNNEI. This CDR3 comprises 12 residues. The chain's CDR3 is CASGPRFSPLHF. DNA of the CDR3: TGTGCCAGCGGCCCCAGGTTTTCACCCCTCCACTTT. The full variable domain, its missing parts supplied by reference TRBV2 and TRBJ1-6, is EPEVTQTPSHQVTQMGQEVILRCVPISNHLYFYWYRQILGQKVEFLVSFYNNEISEKSEIFDDQFSVERPDGSNFTLKIRSTKLEDSAMYFCASGPRFSPLHFGNGTRLTVT.

V is TRBV29-1 and J is TRBJ2-3; no firm D call. The CDR3 is 14 residues long. V lost 0 bases to trimming and J lost 3 bases, with 10 bases between them. CDR1 and CDR2 from the germline V gene are SQVTM and ANQGSEA. Written as DNA, the CDR3 is TGCAGCGTTGAAGATCGGTTTGGTACAGATACGCAGTATTTT. It encodes CSVEDRFGTDTQYF.

The V call is TRBV25-1, the J call TRBJ2-3; 10 bases match TRBD1. The CDR3 length is 15 residues. Trimming cost V 7 bases and J 2 bases; bases outside gene matches: 6. CDR1 and CDR2 from the germline V gene are MGHDK and SYGVNS. CDR3 in DNA: TGTGCCAGCACCTCCGGACAGGGGGACACAGATACGCAGTATTTT. Translating it yields CASTSGQGDTDTQYF.

This rearrangement joins TRBV25-1 to TRBJ1-4; a possible D gene is TRBD1 (5 bases). Germline CDR1 is MGHDK and CDR2 is SYGVNS. The CDR3 has 17 amino acids. V was cut by 1 base and J by 8 bases, with 20 bases left in between. The CDR3 sequence is CASSEWAGNLLGEKLFF. CDR3 in DNA: TGTGCCAGCAGTGAATGGGCAGGGAATTTGCTTGGAGAAAAACTGTTTTTT.

The rearrangement links TRBV23-1 to TRBJ2-6; no clear D. TRBV23-1 is classed as an ORF, of uncertain function. CDR3 length: 18 residues. The V end lost 1 base, the J end lost 0 bases, and 13 bases lay between the germline ends. Here the CDR3 reads CASSQFFLRRSGANVLTF. CDR3 coding DNA: TGCGCCAGCAGTCAATTTTTCCTCCGTCGCTCTGGGGCCAACGTCCTGACTTTC.

This clone came up many times. The chain recombines TRBV21-1 with TRBJ1-1; the table's D call, TRBD1, was not checked against the DNA. TRBV21-1 counts as a pseudogene. CDR3 length equals 15 residues. In nucleotides, the CDR3 is TGTGCCAGCAGCCTAAAACAGGGGATGAACACTGAAGCTTTCTTT. It translates to CASSLKQGMNTEAFF.

Only one count was recorded for this clone. This chain connects TRBV11-1 to TRBJ1-4; the D is unclear. Germline V gene sequence: CDR1 SGHAT, CDR2 FQDESV (reference sequence). V was clipped by 4 bases and J by 7 bases, with 16 bases between them. The CDR3 has 15 residues. This CDR3 is CASSSRPLSGEKLFF. The CDR3 DNA reads TGTGCCAGCAGCTCAAGACCCTTAAGCGGTGAAAAACTGTTTTTT.

This chain connects TRBV30 to TRBJ1-1; TRBD1 agrees at 11 bases. Germline-derived CDR1 and CDR2 are GTSNPN and SVGIG (reference sequence). V shed 7 bases and J 5 bases; nucleotides not matched to a gene: 9. The CDR3 sequence is 14 residues long. CDR3 sequence reads: CALTPGQGDTEAFF. The CDR3 region has the DNA TGTGCCTTAACTCCGGGACAGGGGGATACTGAAGCTTTCTTT.

CDR3 in DNA: TGTGCCAGCAGCTTAGTCCCGGAGGCCCTCCACTTT. Its translation: CASSLVPEALHF. V gene TRBV7-9 combines with J gene TRBJ1-6; D call uncertain. Germline CDR1 reads SEHNR; CDR2 reads FQNEAQ (reference sequence). This CDR3 region has 12 residues. Between the trimmed V and J ends, which lost 1 base and 14 bases, there was a span of 9 bases.

The chain links TRBV2 to TRBJ1-2; D gene ambiguous. The V and J ends lost 2 bases and 4 bases respectively, with 17 bases between them. The CDR3 extends over 16 amino acids. Germline V gene data show CDR1 as SNHLY and CDR2 as FYNNEI. The CDR3: CASSELGSTTPYGYTF. The CDR3 coding sequence is TGTGCCAGCAGTGAACTGGGCTCCACAACCCCCTATGGCTACACCTTC. The full variable domain, its missing parts supplied by reference TRBV2 and TRBJ1-2, is EPEVTQTPSHQVTQMGQEVILRCVPISNHLYFYWYRQILGQKVEFLVSFYNNEISEKSEIFDDQFSVERPDGSNFTLKIRSTKLEDSAMYFCASSELGSTTPYGYTFGSGTRLTVV.

The chain is built from TRBV29-1 and TRBJ1-4; D might be TRBD1 (6 bases). Germline V gene lookup returns CDR1 SQVTM and CDR2 ANQGSEA. This CDR3 is 12 amino acids long. V was cut by 7 bases and J by 14 bases, with 20 bases left in between. CDR3 DNA sequence: TGCAGCGCCCTACGGGCCACAGGGCTCCTGTTTTTT. Translated: CSALRATGLLFF.

In nucleotides, the CDR3 is TGTGCCAGCCGATACTTCGCGAACACCGGGGAGCTGTTTTTT. It translates to CASRYFANTGELFF. The rearrangement links TRBV27 to TRBJ2-2, with D uncertain. Germline assignment: CDR1 MNHEY and CDR2 SMNVEV (reference sequence). The CDR3 totals 14 residues. V was clipped by 8 bases and J by 0 bases, with 10 bases between them.

The V gene is TRBV28, the J gene TRBJ1-5, with D tentatively TRBD1 (6 bases). Germline V gene lookup returns CDR1 MDHEN and CDR2 SYDVKM. The CDR3 spans 14 residues. The germline V and J ends were trimmed by 3 bases and 7 bases, with 13 bases remaining between them. This CDR3 reads CASSFWGGDQPQHF. As DNA, the CDR3 is TGTGCCAGCAGTTTTTGGGGGGGCGACCAGCCCCAGCATTTT.

V gene TRBV29-1 combines with J gene TRBJ2-5; 9 positions agree with TRBD2. The V segment lost 7 bases and the J segment 5 bases; nucleotides outside the gene matches: 2. This CDR3 is built from 11 residues. Germline CDR1 SQVTM, CDR2 ANQGSEA. CDR3 nucleotides: TGCAGCGGAACTAGCGGGGAGACCCAGTACTTC. Residues: CSGTSGETQYF. Drawing the rest from reference TRBV29-1 and TRBJ2-5, the complete variable domain is SAVISQKPSRDICQRGTSLTIQCQVDSQVTMMFWYRQQPGQSLTLIATANQGSEATYESGFVIDKFPISRPNLTFSTLTVSNMSPEDSSIYLCSGTSGETQYFGPGTRLLVL.

In DNA form, the CDR3 reads TGTGCCAGCAGCGTAAGGACTAGCGGGGGGGACAATGAGCAGTTCTTC. This translates into CASSVRTSGGDNEQFF. The J gene is TRBJ2-1, the V gene TRBV5-6; 15 bases align to TRBD2. Per germline, CDR1 SGHDT and CDR2 YYEEEE. With 4 bases clipped from V and 5 bases from J, the junction kept 4 bases outside the gene matches. The CDR3 is 16 residues long.

The chain combines TRBV7-2 with TRBJ1-1; D is possibly TRBD1 (5 bases). The CDR3 is 14 amino acids. The germline V and J ends were trimmed by 3 bases and 3 bases, with 11 bases remaining between them. Looked up from germline, CDR1 is SGHTA and CDR2 is FQGNSA. The CDR3 DNA reads TGTGCCAGCAGCTTGGATGGGGCGGACACTGAAGCTTTCTTT. It encodes CASSLDGADTEAFF.

The chain joins TRBV28 to TRBJ1-5, with a possible D match to TRBD1 (6 bases). There are 15 residues in the CDR3. CDR1 is MDHEN, CDR2 SYDVKM, per germline. With 6 bases removed from V and 3 bases from J, the gap between germline ends came to 15 bases. This CDR3 is CASRDRRTDNQPQHF. The DNA of the CDR3 is TGTGCCAGCAGGGACCGAAGGACAGACAATCAGCCCCAGCATTTT.

This clone was found once. The V and J genes are TRBV27 and TRBJ1-1, with D perhaps matching TRBD1 (5 bases). CDR1 is MNHEY, CDR2 SMNVEV, per germline (reference sequence). The CDR3 runs 14 residues. V was cut by 5 bases and J by 2 bases, with 12 bases left in between. This CDR3 reads CASSGQGYNTEAFF. The CDR3 DNA follows: TGTGCCAGCAGTGGCCAGGGCTATAACACTGAAGCTTTCTTT.

The chain joins TRBV5-1 to TRBJ1-1; unclear D gene. CDR3 length equals 13 residues. V lost 0 bases and J lost 3, with 6 bases in between. Germline CDR1 SGHRS, CDR2 YFSETQ. CDR3 region: CASSLGRDTEAFF. The CDR3, as DNA: TGCGCCAGCAGCTTGGGTCGCGACACTGAAGCTTTCTTT.